This T cell receptor beta chain was retrieved from a study of Ad26.COV2.S vaccination and SARS-CoV-2 variants. As for treatment: approximately 18 received Ad26.COV2.S at low or high dose, single or two shots; about 5 received placebo; per-sample allocation not given. Sampling was done on day 63 after the first vaccine or placebo injection. The V gene's germline CDR1 is SEHNR and CDR2 FQNEAQ (reference sequence). The V gene lost 5 bases and the J gene lost 2 bases, with 12 bases spanning the gap. The CDR3 is made up of 14 amino acids. Some clones are missing from TCRdb's copy, which holds only in-frame ones; the method was immunoSEQ multiplex PCR. The sample carries around 300,000 clones, around 90% recorded once.

The receptor's source is a person between 18 and 59 years old who received the Ad26.COV2.S COVID-19 vaccine or a placebo. V gene TRBV7-9 combines with J gene TRBJ1-2, with D possibly being TRBD1 (5 bases). This sample comprised peripheral blood, obtained in a trial of Ad26.COV2.S vaccine versus placebo. The CDR3 is CASSQGYNNYGYTF. CDR3 in DNA: TGTGCCAGCAGCCAGGGTTACAACAACTATGGCTACACCTTC.